The clone carrying this TCR beta chain occurred once. Antigen unknown. This clone may be a read error of a much larger clone one base away. Primers: 60 Vbeta forward and 13 Jbeta reverse. The repertoire was sequenced with immunoSEQ multiplex PCR; TCRdb's copy has only in-frame clones and lacks some. The table includes under 150,000 clones, about four fifths detected once. This entry belongs to a study of cytomegalovirus exposure and HLA in healthy donors. Study-level points and caveats: HLA alleles were associated with around 17,000 TCR beta sequences in a later analysis at 0.05 false discovery rate.

Germline V gene data show CDR1 as MDHEN and CDR2 as SYDVKM. The germline V and J ends were trimmed by 3 bases and 7 bases, with 4 bases remaining between them. The CDR3 is made up of 11 amino acids. The chain carries TRBV28 and TRBJ1-5; D remains unclear. What was sequenced was PBMCs. This sequence was found in a man aged 25 to 45 in good health and CMV-seronegative. CDR3 loop: CASSFRQPQHF. CDR3 sequence (DNA): TGTGCCAGCAGTTTCAGGCAGCCCCAGCATTTT.